The 15 T cell receptor beta chains below come from one sample, sequenced in a study of tumor-infiltrating lymphocytes in primary liver carcinoma. In addition to blood RNA drawn from unsorted whole blood, germline DNA was extracted. TCR beta cDNA was made from 400 to 500 ng total RNA with a constant-region primer. Libraries covering TCR beta were generated through three nested multiplex PCR rounds (using a slightly modified ARM-PCR). The study ran its first two PCR rounds for 9 to 10 cycles each, using TRBV1-TRBV30 forward primers and a C-beta reverse primer. TCRdb re-derived calls from the multiplex PCR reads in MiXCR, one entry per CDR3 protein. This sample yields about 200,000 distinct CDR3 sequences, of which about two thirds are seen a single time; about 7.1% belongs to the top ten. The sequencing sample was made of peripheral blood. The receptor set was obtained from a woman aged 55-69 years with primary liver carcinoma and hepatitis B virus infection.

This chain uses TRBV4-1 with TRBJ2-1; D perhaps matches TRBD2 (6 bases). CDR3 length: 15 amino acids. Trimming removed 4 bases at V and 8 bases at J, with 18 bases between. Per germline, CDR1 MGHRA and CDR2 YSYEKL. This chain's CDR3 is CASSRVAEGRDEQFF. The DNA of the CDR3 is TGCGCCAGCAGCCGTGTAGCGGAAGGGCGGGATGAGCAGTTCTTC.

This clonotype appeared many times. The chain couples TRBV29-1 to TRBJ2-7, with a weak D call TRBD1 (6 bases). Trimming cost V 4 bases and J 4 bases, with 14 bases left between them. Germline values: CDR1 SQVTM, CDR2 ANQGSEA. The CDR3 totals 13 residues. The CDR3 DNA follows: TGCAGCGTTGCTACAGGGTGGGGGTACGAGCAGTACTTC. This sequence encodes CSVATGWGYEQYF.

This clonotype was found once. V and J are TRBV13 and TRBJ2-5; possibly TRBD1 or TRBD2 for D (6 bases each). This CDR3 region has 14 residues. Germline V CDR1 and CDR2: PRHDT, FYEKMQ (reference sequence). V was cut by 6 bases and J by 8 bases, with 19 bases left in between. The DNA for the CDR3 is TGTGCCAGCAGTGGTCCGGGGGCTCTAGATACCCAGTACTTC. It yields the protein CASSGPGALDTQYF.

This clonotype occurred a few times. This rearrangement joins TRBV10-3 to TRBJ2-3; 9 bases fit TRBD2. V shed 6 bases and J 6 bases; nucleotides not matched to a gene: 10. The CDR3 loop spans 15 amino acids. In germline, CDR1 is ENHRY, CDR2 SYGVKD. This CDR3 is CAIRSGLAPGDTQYF. Here the CDR3 DNA reads TGTGCCATCAGATCGGGACTAGCACCGGGGGATACGCAGTATTTT.

On this clonotype: Germline and junction disagree at one end, which may indicate a read error. This chain uses TRBV11-2 with TRBJ2-3, with 9 bases fitting TRBD2. Per the germline V gene, CDR1 is SGHAT and CDR2 is FQNNGV. This CDR3 contains 15 residues. This CDR3 reads CASSLGGRGTDTQYF. The CDR3 DNA sequence: TGTGCCAGTAGCTTAGGCGGGAGGGGCACAGATACGCAGTATTTT.

On this clonotype: This may come from a read error, since a much larger clone is one base off. This chain links TRBV10-3 with TRBJ1-1; D call uncertain. Germline lookup yields CDR1 ENHRY and CDR2 SYGVKD. V lost 6 bases and J 2 bases, leaving 7 bases between the germline ends. This CDR3 is built from 12 residues. The CDR3 spells CAIRDRNTEAFF. The CDR3 nucleotides are TGTGCCATCAGAGATAGAAACACTGAAGCTTTCTTT.

Notes on this clonotype: The junction and the germline gene differ at one end; a read error may be behind it. This chain uses TRBV11-3 with TRBJ2-5; TRBD2 matches 9 bases. The CDR3 runs 15 residues. Per the germline V gene, CDR1 is SGHNT and CDR2 is YENEEA. CDR3 sequence: CTSSLDPTSGDTQYF. The CDR3, as DNA: TGTACCAGCAGCTTAGACCCGACTAGCGGAGATACCCAGTACTTC.

As for this clonotype: The final CDR3 position lacks the conserved phenylalanine or tryptophan, pointing to a likely read error. The V gene is TRBV11-2, the J gene TRBJ2-3; TRBD2 agrees at 9 bases. This CDR3 has 16 residues. CDR1 and CDR2 (germline): SGHAT, FQNNGV. The CDR3 DNA reads as TGTGTCAGCAGCCCGACGGGGCTAGCGGGGAGGCGATGGCAGTATTAT. It encodes CVSSPTGLAGRRWQYY.

This clonotype was observed many times. One base away lies a much larger clone, so this may be a sequencing read error. The V gene is TRBV11-2, the J gene TRBJ2-7, with 7 bases matching TRBD1. CDR3 length: 12 amino acids. Germline V CDR1 and CDR2: SGHAT, FQNNGV. CDR3 coding DNA: TGTGCCGGCAGCTTAGGGGGCCACGAGCAGTACTTC. Translation gives CAGSLGGHEQYF. Full variable domain (remainder filled in from reference TRBV11-2 and TRBJ2-7): EAGVAQSPRYKIIEKRQSVAFWCNPISGHATLYWYQQILGQGPKLLIQFQNNGVVDDSQLPKDRFSAERLKGVDSTLKIQPAKLEDSAVYLCAGSLGGHEQYFGPGTRLTVT.

On this clonotype itself: A much larger clone lies a single base off, so this may be a read error. The V gene is TRBV12-3 or TRBV12-4, the J gene TRBJ1-5; tentative D call: TRBD1 (5 bases). The CDR3 loop spans 12 amino acids. This CDR3 reads CASTRGYQPPHF. The CDR3 nucleotides read TGTGCCAGCACAAGGGGTTATCAGCCCCCGCATTTT.

The sample holds one count of this clonotype. A much larger clone lies a single base off, so this may be a read error. This chain links TRBV6-1 with TRBJ1-5; D is perhaps TRBD1 (5 bases). V dropped 2 bases and J dropped 12 bases, with 23 bases sitting between them. The CDR3 is 16 residues long. CDR1 is MNHNS and CDR2 is SASEGT in the germline V gene. The CDR3 here is CASSEHPLGVNERQHF. CDR3 in DNA: TGTGCCAGCAGTGAACATCCGTTAGGGGTTAATGAGCGCCAGCATTTT.

The table lists this clonotype with a few counts. The chain is built from TRBV10-2 and TRBJ1-5; D is possibly TRBD1 (5 bases). From germline, CDR1 is WSHSY and CDR2 SAAADI. The CDR3 sequence is 15 residues long. The V end was cut by 3 bases, the J end by 4 bases, with 13 bases between. The CDR3 reads CASSDAGQRNQPQHF. The DNA of the CDR3 is TGCGCCAGCAGTGATGCAGGGCAGCGTAATCAGCCCCAGCATTTT.

The count of this clonotype is one. Lacking the conserved final phenylalanine or tryptophan, this CDR3 likely reflects a read error. This chain joins TRBV11-2 and TRBJ2-2, with 9 bases matching TRBD2. The V gene end was trimmed by 5 bases and the J gene end by 7 bases; junction bases not matched to a gene: 5. The germline V gene encodes CDR1 SGHAT and CDR2 FQNNGV. The CDR3 has 14 residues. The CDR3 nucleotides read TGTGCCAGCAGCATGATTAGCGGGGGCGGGGAGCTGTTTTTA. Its translation: CASSMISGGGELFL.

A remark on this clonotype: It may be a read error: a sequence one base away is much more abundant. A read error is likely, as this CDR3 ends without the conserved phenylalanine or tryptophan. V and J are TRBV12-5 and TRBJ1-5; TRBD1 aligns across 8 bases. The CDR3 has 14 amino acids. The V gene end was trimmed by 10 bases and the J gene end by 4 bases; junction bases not matched to a gene: 9. CDR1 and CDR2 from the germline V gene are LGHNT and FRNRAP. CDR3 nucleotides: TGTGCTACACAGTACACAGGGGGTAATCAGCCCCAGCATATT. Translated, it gives CATQYTGGNQPQHI.

As concerns this clonotype: It is likely a read error, because the conserved phenylalanine at the end of the CDR3 is missing. The gene calls are TRBV6-5 and TRBJ2-3; 7 bases map to TRBD2. The germline V gene encodes CDR1 MNHEY and CDR2 SVGAGI. The CDR3 is made up of 16 amino acids. The CDR3 nucleotides are TGTGCCAGTAGTTACTCGAGCGGGAAGGGCACAGATGCGCAGTATTTA. This translates into CASSYSSGKGTDAQYL.